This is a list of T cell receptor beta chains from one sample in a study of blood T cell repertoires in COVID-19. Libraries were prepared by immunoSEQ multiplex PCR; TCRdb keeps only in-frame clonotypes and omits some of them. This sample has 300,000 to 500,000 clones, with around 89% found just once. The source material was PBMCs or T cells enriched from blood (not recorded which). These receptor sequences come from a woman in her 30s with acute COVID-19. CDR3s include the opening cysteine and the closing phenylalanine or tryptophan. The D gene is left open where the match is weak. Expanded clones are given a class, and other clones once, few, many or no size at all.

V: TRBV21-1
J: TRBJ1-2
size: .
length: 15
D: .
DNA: TGTGCCAGCAAGGGACAGGGGAATGGGAACTATGGCTACACCTTC
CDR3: CASKGQGNGNYGYTF

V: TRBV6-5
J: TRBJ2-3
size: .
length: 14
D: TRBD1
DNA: TGTGCCAGCAGAGGACAGGGGGACACAGATACGCAGTATTTT
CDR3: CASRGQGDTDTQYF

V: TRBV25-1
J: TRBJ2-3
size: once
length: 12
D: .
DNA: TGTGCCAGCAGTGAAGTCATAGATACGCAGTATTTT
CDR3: CASSEVIDTQYF

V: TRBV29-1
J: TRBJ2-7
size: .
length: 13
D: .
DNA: TGCAGCGTTGGCTGGGCAGGGGCATACGAGCAGTACTTC
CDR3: CSVGWAGAYEQYF

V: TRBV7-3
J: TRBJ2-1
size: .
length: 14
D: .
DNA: TGTGCCAGCAGCTCTGGGGGCCGCTGGGATGAGCAGTTCTTC
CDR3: CASSSGGRWDEQFF

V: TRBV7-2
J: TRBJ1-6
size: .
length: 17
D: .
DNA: TGTGCCAGCAGCCCAGCGACGGTGAGCTCCTATAATTCACCCCTCCACTTT
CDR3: CASSPATVSSYNSPLHF

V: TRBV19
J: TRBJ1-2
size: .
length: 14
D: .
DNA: TGTGCCAGTAGCTTCTACGGGGGGCTCCCTGGCTACACCTTC
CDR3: CASSFYGGLPGYTF

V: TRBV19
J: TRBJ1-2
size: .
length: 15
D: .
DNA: TGTGCCAGTAGTATAAGAAGAGCGCTGAACTATGGCTACACCTTC
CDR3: CASSIRRALNYGYTF

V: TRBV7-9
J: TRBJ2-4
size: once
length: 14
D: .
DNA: TGTGCCAGCAGCTTAGATCTAGGTGGAAACATTCAGTACTTC
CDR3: CASSLDLGGNIQYF

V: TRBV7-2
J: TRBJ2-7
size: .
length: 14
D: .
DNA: TGTGCCAGCAGCTACCGGACGGAGGCCTACGAGCAGTACTTC
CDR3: CASSYRTEAYEQYF

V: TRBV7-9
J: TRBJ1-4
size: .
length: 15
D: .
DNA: TGTGCCAGCAGCTCTCGACAGGACCCTAATGAAAAACTGTTTTTT
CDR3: CASSSRQDPNEKLFF

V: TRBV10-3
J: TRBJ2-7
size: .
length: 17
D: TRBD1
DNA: TGTGCCATCAGTGGCTCATCCGGACAGGGAGAAAACTACGAGCAGTACTTC
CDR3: CAISGSSGQGENYEQYF

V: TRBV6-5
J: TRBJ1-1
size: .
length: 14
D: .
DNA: TGTGCCAGCAGCGCTTTGGTCAGAAACACTGAAGCTTTCTTT
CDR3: CASSALVRNTEAFF

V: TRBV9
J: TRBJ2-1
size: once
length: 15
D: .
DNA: TGTGCCAGCAGCCCAGCTGACACCTCCTACAATGAGCAGTTCTTC
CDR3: CASSPADTSYNEQFF

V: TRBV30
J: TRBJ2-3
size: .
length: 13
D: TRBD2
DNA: TGTGCCGGCTCGAGCGGGGGCACAGATACGCAGTATTTT
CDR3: CAGSSGGTDTQYF

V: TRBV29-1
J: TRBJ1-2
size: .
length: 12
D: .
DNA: TGCAGCGTTGAGGGGACACCCGATGGCTACACCTTC
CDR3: CSVEGTPDGYTF

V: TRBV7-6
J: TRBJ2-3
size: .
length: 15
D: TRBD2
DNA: TGTGCCAGCAGCTTAAGGACTAGCGACACAGATACGCAGTATTTT
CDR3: CASSLRTSDTDTQYF

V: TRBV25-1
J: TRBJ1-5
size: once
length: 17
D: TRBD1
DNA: TGTGCCAGCAGTGAATATATTGCGGCAGGGGGACGGCAGCCCCAGCATTTT
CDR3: CASSEYIAAGGRQPQHF

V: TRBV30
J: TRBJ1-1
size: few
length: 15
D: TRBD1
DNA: TGTGCCTGGAGTGCCCAGGACAGGCCTTTCACTGAAGCTTTCTTT
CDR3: CAWSAQDRPFTEAFF

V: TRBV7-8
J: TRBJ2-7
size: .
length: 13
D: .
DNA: TGTGCCAGCAGCCGGCGGGCTCCCACCGAGCAGTACTTC
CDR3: CASSRRAPTEQYF

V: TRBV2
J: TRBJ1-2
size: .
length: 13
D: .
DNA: TGTGCCAGCAGCCTGACAGGTTCCGATGGCTACACCTTC
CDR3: CASSLTGSDGYTF

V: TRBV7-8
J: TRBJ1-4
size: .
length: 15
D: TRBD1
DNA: TGTGCCAGCAGCTTAGCAGGGACAGTTAATGAAAAACTGTTTTTT
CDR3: CASSLAGTVNEKLFF

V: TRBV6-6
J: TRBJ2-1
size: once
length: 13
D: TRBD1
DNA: TGTGCCAGCAGTAGTTCGGGACAGGGGGCGAGGTTCTTC
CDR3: CASSSSGQGARFF

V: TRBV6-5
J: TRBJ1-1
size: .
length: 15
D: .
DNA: TGTGCCAGCAGTCCCCGGCAGGGTCGGGACACTGAAGCTTTCTTT
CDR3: CASSPRQGRDTEAFF

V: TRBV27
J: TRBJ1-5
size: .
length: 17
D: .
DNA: TGTGCCAGCAGTTTATCCGGGGGGGGCGGGAGCAATCAGCCCCAGCATTTT
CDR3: CASSLSGGGGSNQPQHF

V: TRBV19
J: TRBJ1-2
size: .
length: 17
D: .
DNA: TGTGCCAGTAGTATAGATCCCCGACAGTTCACATTTTATGGCTACACCTTC
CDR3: CASSIDPRQFTFYGYTF

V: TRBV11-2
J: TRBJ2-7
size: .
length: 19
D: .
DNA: TGTGCCAGCAGCTTAGATCTCGACTTCTTTAAGCCCCCTTCCTACGAGCAGTACTTC
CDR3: CASSLDLDFFKPPSYEQYF

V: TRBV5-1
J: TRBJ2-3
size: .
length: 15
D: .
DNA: TGCGCCAGCAGCTTGGAGCAGGGGAGGGCCGATACGCAGTATTTT
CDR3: CASSLEQGRADTQYF

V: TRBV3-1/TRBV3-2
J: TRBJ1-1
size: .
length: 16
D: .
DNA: TGTGCCAGCAGCCAACATCCGGCCCAGGGGAACACTGAAGCTTTCTTT
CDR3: CASSQHPAQGNTEAFF

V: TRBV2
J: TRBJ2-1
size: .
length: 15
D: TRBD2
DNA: TGTGCCAGCCGGAAAAATAGCGGGGGGCCCCAGGAGCAGTTCTTC
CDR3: CASRKNSGGPQEQFF

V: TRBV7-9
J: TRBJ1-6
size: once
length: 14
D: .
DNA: TGTGCCAGCAGCTCTACAGGGACCAATTCACCCCTCCACTTT
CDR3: CASSSTGTNSPLHF

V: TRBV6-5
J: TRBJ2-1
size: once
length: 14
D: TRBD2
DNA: TGTGCCAGCACCTACCGGGGAGGGAGGGATGAGCAGTTCTTC
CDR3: CASTYRGGRDEQFF

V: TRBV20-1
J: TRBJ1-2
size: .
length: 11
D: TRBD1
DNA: TGCAGTGCTAGGACAGGGAGTGGCTACACCTTC
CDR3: CSARTGSGYTF

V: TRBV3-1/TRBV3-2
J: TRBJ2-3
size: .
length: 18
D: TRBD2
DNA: TGTGCCAGCAACTCGGGGACTAGCGGGGGGGAGGGCACAGATACGCAGTATTTT
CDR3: CASNSGTSGGEGTDTQYF

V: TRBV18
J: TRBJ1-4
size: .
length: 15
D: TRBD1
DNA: TGTGCCAGCTCAGGACCGGGACAGGGGGGCGAAAAACTGTTTTTT
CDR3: CASSGPGQGGEKLFF

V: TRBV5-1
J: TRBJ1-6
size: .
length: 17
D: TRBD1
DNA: TGCGCCAGCAGCAAGGGACAGGTCGGGCCATATAATTCACCCCTCCACTTT
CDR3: CASSKGQVGPYNSPLHF

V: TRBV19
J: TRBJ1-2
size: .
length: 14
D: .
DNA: TGTGCCAGTAGTATAGTAGCCTCCGACTATGGCTACACCTTC
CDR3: CASSIVASDYGYTF

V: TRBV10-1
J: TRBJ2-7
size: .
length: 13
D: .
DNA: TGCGCCAGCAACCGGACAGTAGTCTACGAGCAGTACTTC
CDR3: CASNRTVVYEQYF

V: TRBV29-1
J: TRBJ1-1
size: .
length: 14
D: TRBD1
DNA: TGCAGCGTGGCCGGGACAGGGATGAACACTGAAGCTTTCTTT
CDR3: CSVAGTGMNTEAFF

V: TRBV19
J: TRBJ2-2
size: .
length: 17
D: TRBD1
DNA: TGTGCCAGTAGCCCCTTCGGACAGGTGTGGATAACCGGGGAGCTGTTTTTT
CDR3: CASSPFGQVWITGELFF

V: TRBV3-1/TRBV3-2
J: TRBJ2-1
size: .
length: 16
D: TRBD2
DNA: TGTGCCAGCAGCCAACTTATGTCTAGCGGGGCGGCGGAGCAGTTCTTC
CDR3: CASSQLMSSGAAEQFF

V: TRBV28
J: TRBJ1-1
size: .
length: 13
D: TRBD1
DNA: TGTGCCAGCAAACTACAGGGGGACACTGAAGCTTTCTTT
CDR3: CASKLQGDTEAFF

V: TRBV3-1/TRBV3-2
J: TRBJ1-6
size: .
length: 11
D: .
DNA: TGTGCCAGCAGCCAAACAGGGATATGGCACTTT
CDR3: CASSQTGIWHF

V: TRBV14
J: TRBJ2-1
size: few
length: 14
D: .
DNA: TGTGCCAGCAGCCAAGATGCCGCGCGGGGTGAGCAGTTCTTC
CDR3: CASSQDAARGEQFF

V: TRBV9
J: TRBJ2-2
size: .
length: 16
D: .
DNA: TGTGCCAGCAGCGTAGGTGGGACACCTACCACCGGGGAGCTGTTTTTT
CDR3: CASSVGGTPTTGELFF

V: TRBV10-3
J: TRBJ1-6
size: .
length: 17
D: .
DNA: TGTGCCATCAGTGAGTCTGAGGCCAGCTCCTATAATTCACCCCTCCACTTT
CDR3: CAISESEASSYNSPLHF

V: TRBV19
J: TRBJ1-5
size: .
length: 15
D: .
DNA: TGTGCCAGTAGTATCCCCGGGCAGGGGAGTCAGCCCCAGCATTTT
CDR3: CASSIPGQGSQPQHF

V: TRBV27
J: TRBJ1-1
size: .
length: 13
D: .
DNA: TGTGCCAGCAGTTGGGGCGTGAACACTGAAGCTTTCTTT
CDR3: CASSWGVNTEAFF

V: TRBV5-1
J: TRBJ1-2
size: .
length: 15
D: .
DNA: TGCGCCAGCAGCCGAGGTCTACAGGGCAAGTATGGCTACACCTTC
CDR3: CASSRGLQGKYGYTF

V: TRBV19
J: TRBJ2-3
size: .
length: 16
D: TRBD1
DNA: TGTGCCAGTAGTATGGTCGACAGGGGAATTACAGATACGCAGTATTTT
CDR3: CASSMVDRGITDTQYF

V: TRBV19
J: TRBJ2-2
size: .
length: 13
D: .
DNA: TGTGCCAGTGCGGAGACGAACACCGGGGAGCTGTTTTTT
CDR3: CASAETNTGELFF

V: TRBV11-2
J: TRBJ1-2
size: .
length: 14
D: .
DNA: TGTGCCAGCAGCTTAGTCCCCACAGACTATGGCTACACCTTC
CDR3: CASSLVPTDYGYTF

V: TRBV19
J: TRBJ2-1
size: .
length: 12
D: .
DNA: TGTGCCAGTAGTATTGGGGGGTCTGAGCAGTTCTTC
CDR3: CASSIGGSEQFF